This TCR beta chain was documented in a study of blood T cell repertoires in COVID-19. Study context: Samples representing acute and convalescent COVID-19 were sourced from the United States, Italy and Spain. PBMCs, B-cell-depleted T cells, or T cells provided the cDNA or gDNA that made up the material.

The assay was immunoSEQ multiplex PCR, and TCRdb's table has in-frame clones only and misses some. Of 120,000 to 150,000 clones listed, around 86% were seen once; the top ten hold about 5.8%. V lost 7 bases, J lost 7 bases, and 17 bases lay in between. The CDR3 is 15 residues long. Germline lookup yields CDR1 MNHEY and CDR2 SVGAGI. The V call is TRBV6-5, the J call TRBJ1-6; D call uncertain. The receptor was isolated from a human donor in a cohort sampled during active COVID-19. Sample: peripheral blood. CDR3 sequence reads: CASTTSGLPNSPLHF. For the CDR3, the DNA is TGTGCCAGCACCACATCCGGACTTCCAAATTCACCCCTCCACTTT.